Following are 21 T cell receptor beta chains from one sample sequenced in a study of blood T cell repertoires in COVID-19. Clones were read by immunoSEQ multiplex PCR, and TCRdb kept only the in-frame ones, dropping some. The profile shows about 39,000 clones, around 83% of them singletons. Source material: peripheral blood. The receptors derive from a man between 70 and 80 years old with acute or convalescent COVID-19.

The genes are TRBV6-5 and TRBJ2-5, with 8 bases matching TRBD2. The CDR3 length is 14 residues. After removal of 7 bases from V and 1 base from J, the junction contained 5 bases not matched to a gene. Germline V gives CDR1 MNHEY, CDR2 SVGAGI. The CDR3 DNA sequence: TGTGCCAGCATGGGGCGGGGGGTCCAAGAGACCCAGTACTTC. Its protein is CASMGRGVQETQYF.

V and J are TRBV2 and TRBJ1-1, with 7 bases identical to TRBD1. With V trimmed by 11 bases and J by 0 bases, 9 bases remained unmatched. Germline V gene sequence: CDR1 SNHLY, CDR2 FYNNEI. The CDR3 covers 14 residues. CDR3 nucleotide sequence: TGTGCCTCCCGCCGGGACAGCGTGAACACTGAAGCTTTCTTT. Encoded protein: CASRRDSVNTEAFF.

The chain carries TRBV7-7 and TRBJ2-2; 10 nucleotides agree with TRBD2. Germline V gives CDR1 SSHAT, CDR2 FNYEAQ (reference sequence). V shed 5 bases and J 2 bases; nucleotides not matched to a gene: 14. This CDR3 region has 19 residues. The CDR3 loop reads CASSPNLAVAGGNTGELFF. The CDR3 DNA reads as TGTGCCAGCAGCCCCAATTTAGCAGTAGCGGGGGGAAACACCGGGGAGCTGTTTTTT.

The V gene is TRBV4-3, the J gene TRBJ1-4, with D possibly matching TRBD1 (6 bases). V lost 0 bases and J lost 13, with 18 bases in between. Germline V gene sequence: CDR1 LGHNA, CDR2 YSLEER. This CDR3 is 15 amino acids long. In nucleotides, the CDR3 is TGCGCCAGCAGCCAAGATCCGCGTTTCGGCAGGGGACTGTTTTTT. This gives the protein CASSQDPRFGRGLFF.

The rearrangement joins TRBV4-2 to TRBJ1-2; D is undetermined. The germline V gene encodes CDR1 LGHNA and CDR2 YNFKEQ. The CDR3 covers 13 residues. V lost 0 bases and J 3 bases, leaving 5 bases between the germline ends. This chain's CDR3 is CASSQELDYGYTF. The CDR3 DNA reads as TGTGCCAGCAGCCAAGAACTTGACTATGGCTACACCTTC.

The chain couples TRBV6-4 to TRBJ2-1; 10 nucleotides align to TRBD2. The V and J ends lost 4 bases and 6 bases, in that order; junction bases with no gene match: 6. The CDR3 extends over 15 amino acids. CDR1 and CDR2 (germline): MRHNA, SNTAGT. CDR3 DNA sequence: TGTGCCAGCAGTGTTCTAGCGGGGGTAAGCAATGAGCAGTTCTTC. Translation: CASSVLAGVSNEQFF.

This chain joins TRBV7-6 and TRBJ2-7; TRBD1 is a possible D gene (5 bases). In germline, CDR1 is SGHVS, CDR2 FNYEAQ. V shed 5 bases and J shed 5 bases, with 19 bases lying between them. The CDR3 contains 15 residues. CDR3 DNA sequence: TGTGCCAGCAGCATCGTTCAGGGCCCCTTCGACGAGCAGTACTTC. Its translation: CASSIVQGPFDEQYF. Complete variable domain (other parts from reference TRBV7-6 and TRBJ2-7): GAGVSQSPRYKVTKRGQDVALRCDPISGHVSLYWYRQALGQGPEFLTYFNYEAQQDKSGLPNDRFSAERPEGSISTLTIQRTEQRDSAMYRCASSIVQGPFDEQYFGPGTRLTVT.

V is TRBV10-3 and J is TRBJ1-6, with TRBD1 matching 8 bases. The CDR3 is made up of 17 amino acids. In germline, CDR1 is ENHRY, CDR2 SYGVKD. V shed 1 base and J 6 bases; nucleotides not matched to a gene: 8. The CDR3 here is CAISEWQGATSNSPLHF. DNA for the CDR3: TGTGCCATCAGTGAGTGGCAGGGGGCGACGAGTAATTCACCCCTCCACTTT.

The sample holds a few counts of this clone. The chain recombines TRBV9 with TRBJ2-2; D call uncertain. In germline, CDR1 is SGDLS, CDR2 YYNGEE. Deletions cut 3 bases from V and 7 bases from J, with 4 bases between. The CDR3 has 11 residues. The CDR3 region has the DNA TGTGCCAGCAGCGCCTTCGGGGAGCTGTTTTTT. It encodes CASSAFGELFF.

The chain has TRBV24-1 and TRBJ2-5, with D perhaps TRBD1 (5 bases). The CDR3 is 14 residues long. CDR1 KGHDR and CDR2 SFDVKD come from the germline V gene. V lost 3 bases to trimming and J lost 2 bases, with 9 bases between them. The CDR3, as DNA: TGTGCCACCAGTGATACAGGAATTCAAGAGACCCAGTACTTC. Translated, it gives CATSDTGIQETQYF.

The chain joins TRBV3-1 (or the pseudogene TRBV3-2) to TRBJ2-7; D might be TRBD1 (5 bases). With 2 bases removed from V and 2 bases from J, the gap between germline ends came to 13 bases. This CDR3 has 15 amino acids. Germline CDR1 is LGHDT and CDR2 is YNNKEL (reference sequence). In DNA, the CDR3 is TGTGCCAGCAGCCAATCACGTGACAGAACCTACGAGCAGTACTTC. This codes for CASSQSRDRTYEQYF.

The V and J genes are TRBV7-2 and TRBJ2-3, with TRBD2 matching 9 bases. The CDR3 length is 16 residues. Per the germline V gene, CDR1 is SGHTA and CDR2 is FQGNSA. V was clipped by 1 base and J by 2 bases; unmatched bases: 4. CDR3 sequence: CASSLGVAGDTDTQYF. The CDR3 DNA is TGTGCCAGCAGCTTAGGGGTAGCGGGAGACACAGATACGCAGTATTTT.

The chain is built from TRBV29-1 and TRBJ1-1, with D tentatively TRBD1 (6 bases). Germline CDR1 SQVTM, CDR2 ANQGSEA. V was cut by 5 bases and J by 5 bases, with 15 bases left in between. The CDR3 has 13 amino acids. CDR3 residues: CSVQRGWWTEAFF. DNA for the CDR3: TGCAGCGTTCAAAGGGGGTGGTGGACTGAAGCTTTCTTT.

The rearrangement joins TRBV18 to TRBJ1-1; D is ambiguous. The CDR3 consists of 15 residues. Germline loops: CDR1 KGHSH, CDR2 LQKENI. Trimming took 2 bases from V and 4 from J, leaving 14 bases between them. The CDR3 DNA sequence: TGTGCCAGCTCACCAAACCCACCGGGAGGCACTGAAGCTTTCTTT. Its translation is CASSPNPPGGTEAFF.

CDR3 protein: CASNQGVTGELFF. The CDR3 nucleotides read TGTGCCAGCAACCAAGGAGTAACCGGGGAGCTGTTTTTT. The rearrangement links TRBV6-5 to TRBJ2-2; D remains unclear. Trimming cost V 7 bases and J 5 bases, with 11 bases left between them. CDR1 MNHEY and CDR2 SVGAGI come from the germline V gene. The CDR3 has 13 amino acids.

The chain couples TRBV14 to TRBJ2-7, with 9 bases that match TRBD2. CDR3 length equals 14 residues. CDR1 and CDR2 (germline): SGHDN, FVKESK. V lost 3 bases to trimming and J lost 6 bases; unmatched junction nucleotides: 6. The CDR3 DNA reads as TGTGCCAGCAGCCATACGCGGGGGGGCGGCGAGCAGTACTTC. Its protein is CASSHTRGGGEQYF. The full variable domain, rest sourced from reference TRBV14 and TRBJ2-7, is EAGVTQFPSHSVIEKGQTVTLRCDPISGHDNLYWYRRVMGKEIKFLLHFVKESKQDESGMPNNRFLAERTGGTYSTLKVQPAELEDSGVYFCASSHTRGGGEQYFGPGTRLTVT.

The chain carries TRBV7-8 and TRBJ2-3; 8 bases line up with TRBD2. Germline V lookup: CDR1 SGHVS, CDR2 FQNEAQ. This CDR3 has 15 residues. The ends lost 2 bases at V and 3 bases at J; junction bases unmatched: 4. This CDR3 reads CASSLKLAVTDTQYF. The CDR3 DNA is TGTGCCAGCAGCTTAAAACTAGCGGTTACAGATACGCAGTATTTT.

The genes are TRBV6-6 and TRBJ2-3, with 8 bases matching TRBD1. Trimming removed 2 bases from V and 11 bases from J; junction bases left unmatched: 15. Germline CDR1 MNHNY, CDR2 SVGAGI (reference sequence). The CDR3 has 16 amino acids. CDR3 region: CASSYTSTGAPGGQYF. Written as DNA, the CDR3 is TGTGCCAGCAGTTACACCTCGACAGGGGCTCCTGGGGGGCAGTATTTT.

The CDR3 DNA reads as TGTGCCAGCAGTGAGATTCTCGGGAGCAATGAGCAGTTCTTC. Translated: CASSEILGSNEQFF. The chain carries TRBV6-4 and TRBJ2-1; possible D gene TRBD2, 6 bases. The CDR3 totals 14 residues. Trimming removed 3 bases from V and 6 bases from J, with 12 bases in between. From germline, CDR1 is MRHNA and CDR2 SNTAGT.

V usage is TRBV2 and J usage is TRBJ1-3; D gene ambiguous. Looked up from germline, CDR1 is SNHLY and CDR2 is FYNNEI. The CDR3 is 11 amino acids. V was pared by 11 bases and J by 7 bases, with 12 bases between. CDR3: CAASRENTIYF. In DNA form, the CDR3 reads TGTGCCGCAAGCCGAGAGAACACCATATATTTT.

The CDR3 spells CAISELANEQFF. Here the CDR3 DNA reads TGTGCCATCAGTGAACTCGCCAATGAGCAGTTCTTC. The V call is TRBV10-3, the J call TRBJ2-1; no clear D. The germline CDR1 and CDR2 sequences are ENHRY and SYGVKD. The CDR3 spans 12 residues. Trimming shortened V by 3 bases and J by 6 bases, and 6 bases separated the two germline ends.